This T cell receptor (beta chain) appears in the sequencing data of a study of technical replicates of blood from several donors. The V gene end was trimmed by 1 base and the J gene end by 6 bases; junction bases not matched to a gene: 9. The CDR3 totals 16 residues. The germline CDR1 and CDR2 sequences are MGHDK and SYGVNS. Method: immunoSEQ multiplex PCR; TCRdb's copy keeps in-frame clones and lacks some. The sample gives tens of thousands of clones, approximately 96% of which show up once; over 0.35% is in the top ten. V is TRBV25-1 and J is TRBJ1-2; 9 positions agree with TRBD1. The source of this sequence is a human donor in good health. The specimen was T cells isolated from PBMCs. The CDR3 region is CASSEWIEGDRDGYTF. The CDR3 bases are TGTGCCAGCAGTGAATGGATAGAGGGGGACAGGGATGGCTACACCTTC.